This passage covers 9 T cell receptor beta chains from one sample sequenced in a study of regulatory T cells in long-lasting Graves disease. Arm-PCR with iRepertoire HTBI primers amplified the CDR3 regions for these TCR beta libraries. TCRdb called the multiplex PCR reads again in MiXCR, with one record for every CDR3 protein. The sample has about 400,000 distinct CDR3 sequences; 15% to 20% are singletons. Time point specified: newly diagnosed GD, antithyroid drugs for less than 3 months. PBMC-extracted RNA yielded the TCR library. The data also belong to a second study, concerning T cells in Graves' hyperthyroidism and ophthalmopathy.

Material: peripheral blood mononuclear cells (PBMCs), obtained at new diagnosis, from a patient treated with antithyroid drugs. The receptors shown here come from a young woman with Graves disease.

This clonotype was seen repeatedly, ten times or more. V usage is TRBV2 and J usage is TRBJ2-2, with D hard to call. The V end was cut by 8 bases, the J end by 8 bases, with 12 bases between. The CDR3 consists of 12 residues. CDR1 and CDR2 from the germline V gene are SNHLY and FYNNEI. The CDR3 DNA sequence: TGTGCCAGCCGCCTCAAGGAAGGGGAGCTGTTTTTT. Translation gives CASRLKEGELFF. The full variable domain, its missing parts supplied by reference TRBV2 and TRBJ2-2, is EPEVTQTPSHQVTQMGQEVILRCVPISNHLYFYWYRQILGQKVEFLVSFYNNEISEKSEIFDDQFSVERPDGSNFTLKIRSTKLEDSAMYFCASRLKEGELFFGEGSRLTVL.

This clonotype showed up many times. CDR3 protein: CASGPLGYNEQFF. The CDR3 DNA reads as TGTGCCAGCGGGCCGTTGGGCTACAATGAGCAGTTCTTC. The chain links TRBV28 to TRBJ2-1; D gene uncertain. Germline CDR1 and CDR2: MDHEN and SYDVKM. Between the trimmed V and J ends, which lost 8 bases and 3 bases, there was a span of 11 bases. The CDR3 spans 13 residues.

In its sample, this clonotype was seen many times. CDR3: CASSAGGADQPQHF. CDR3 DNA sequence: TGTGCCAGCTCAGCGGGGGGCGCCGATCAGCCCCAGCATTTT. The rearrangement joins TRBV18 to TRBJ1-5, with D tentatively TRBD1 (6 bases). There are 14 residues in the CDR3. Per the germline V gene, CDR1 is KGHSH and CDR2 is LQKENI. Between the trimmed V and J ends, which lost 5 bases and 5 bases, there was a span of 13 bases.

The chain is built from TRBV9 and TRBJ2-5; TRBD2 agrees at 10 bases. Germline V lookup: CDR1 SGDLS, CDR2 YYNGEE. The CDR3 is 15 amino acids. V lost 3 bases and J lost 4; bases outside the gene matches: 6. The CDR3 DNA follows: TGTGCCAGCAGCGCTTCTAGCGGGAGCCCAGAGACCCAGTACTTC. It translates to CASSASSGSPETQYF.

This clonotype showed up many times. V and J are TRBV2 and TRBJ2-7, with D possibly being TRBD1 or TRBD2 (5 bases each). The CDR3 totals 14 residues. The germline V gene has CDR1 SNHLY and CDR2 FYNNEI. Trimming shortened V by 6 bases and J by 1 base, and 13 bases separated the two germline ends. CDR3 in amino acids: CASRDRDVSYEQYF. The CDR3, as DNA: TGTGCCAGCAGAGATCGGGACGTATCCTACGAGCAGTACTTC.

This clonotype was detected many times. The gene calls are TRBV2 and TRBJ1-2; D perhaps matches TRBD1 (5 bases). Germline-derived CDR1 and CDR2 are SNHLY and FYNNEI. V shed 7 bases and J shed 3 bases, with 18 bases lying between them. The CDR3 covers 15 residues. The CDR3 nucleotides are TGTGCCAGCACCCCCGGTGGGGGGAGGGACTATGGCTACACCTTC. Translated: CASTPGGGRDYGYTF.

With regard to this clonotype: This may arise from a read error, as a much more abundant clone is one base away. This chain links TRBV6-2 or TRBV6-3 with TRBJ2-1, with 7 bases identical to TRBD2. The germline gives CDR1 MNHEY, CDR2 SVGEGT. The CDR3 spans 17 residues. In DNA form, the CDR3 reads TGTACCAGCAGTGAAGCGGGCCTAGCGGTTTCCTACAATGAGCAGTTCTTC. Translation gives CTSSEAGLAVSYNEQFF.

This clonotype was seen a handful of times. At one boundary the junction diverges from the germline segment, which might be a read error. This CDR3 is CASSENAENSPLHF. DNA for the CDR3: TGCGCCAGTAGTGAGAATGCGGAAAATTCACCCCTCCACTTT. The genes are TRBV10-1 and TRBJ1-6; D is undetermined. This CDR3 comprises 14 residues. The germline V gene has CDR1 WNHNN and CDR2 SYGVQD (reference sequence).

This clonotype was picked up a small number of times. The rearrangement joins TRBV6-1 to TRBJ1-1; maybe TRBD1 (6 bases). This CDR3 has 12 amino acids. Germline V gene data show CDR1 as MNHNS and CDR2 as SASEGT. Trimming pared 8 bases from V and 6 bases from J, leaving 13 bases between. CDR3 loop: CASGMGGPEAFF. The CDR3 nucleotides are TGTGCCAGCGGGATGGGGGGCCCTGAAGCTTTCTTT.